Listed here is a single T cell receptor beta chain. This clonotype was counted only a few times. Its antigen remains unidentified. The record has no base qualities; no much larger clone is one base away. The data belong to a study of response to subunit inactivated influenza vaccine listed by TCRdb under 2018. General notes on the study: The study used deep quantitative T cell receptor repertoire profiling to track responses to a trivalent subunit inactivated influenza vaccine.

Findings and caveats that apply to the study as a whole: The authors proposed that each seasonal influenza vaccination may bring in only a limited number of new T cells.

Library preparation used RT-PCR. Instrument on record: Illumina HiSeq 2500. The raw public reads went through TCRdb reprocessing: fastp at Q25, MiXCR clone calling, in-frame beta chains kept. Rows are combined by CDR3 protein, so each entry shows the most common genes and DNA. Present in this sample are some 300,000 distinct CDR3 sequences, 20% to 25% of which were seen just once. Jointly, the top ten make up around a tenth of the sample. The CDR3, cysteine through phenylalanine, is 13 amino acids long. The retained sequence is limited to the CDR3, 39 bases, with the frame set at the first base. Via the germline V gene, CDR1 is MDHEN and CDR2 SYDVKM. Cut back by 5 bases and 0 bases, the V and J ends lie 8 bases apart.

Sequenced material: PBMCs from blood, taken about 20 months after vaccination. Recombination joined TRBV28 with TRBJ2-7, with no confident D gene call. This TCR was recovered from a man aged 45 to 75 who received an inactivated influenza vaccine. Donor details come from another sample of the same person, matched by shared clones. The base sequence is TGTGCCAGCAGTCATTCCAGCTCCTACGAGCAGTACTTC. This translates into CASSHSSSYEQYF.